This T cell receptor beta chain stems from a study of a mutant IDH1 vaccine in newly diagnosed glioma. As for this clone: Its target is unknown.

The time point: week 47, end of study. The investigators gave 300 ug of mutant IDH1 20-mer peptide in each vaccine dose, together with topical imiquimod. Data came from immunoSEQ multiplex PCR; TCRdb stores just in-frame clones and leaves some out. The repertoire holds some 50,000 clones, 65% seen once, with 4% to 5.5% in the top ten. The length of the CDR3 is 15 residues. Looked up from germline, CDR1 is SEHNR and CDR2 is FQNEAQ (reference sequence). With V trimmed by 5 bases and J by 4 bases, 9 bases remained unmatched. The specimen was peripheral blood mononuclear cells (PBMCs), collected from a glioma patient whose treatment included an IDH1 peptide vaccine. This clonotype originated in a middle-aged man with glioma. Some clones in this sample may be carry-over from other donors' samples. This sequence joins TRBV7-9 and TRBJ2-3, with 7 bases identical to TRBD1. CDR3 sequence: CASSNRDSVSDTQYF. In nucleotides, the CDR3 is TGTGCCAGCAGCAACCGGGACAGCGTCTCAGATACGCAGTATTTT.